This T cell receptor beta chain was captured in a study of HIV-infected children after antiretroviral therapy interruption. RNA-based 3' RACE libraries used unique molecular identifiers. TCRdb reprocessed the 3' RACE reads via MiXCR and lists one record per CDR3 protein. The table lists 14,000 to 15,000 distinct CDR3 sequences, under 4% of them singletons. Indicated treatment: PENTA 11 planned treatment interruption arm or continuous ART arm. Germline V gives CDR1 KGHSH, CDR2 LQKENI. This CDR3 region has 17 residues. The germline V and J ends were trimmed by 0 bases and 4 bases, with 16 bases remaining between them.

This sequence originates from a pool of human donors with HIV. Sequencing was performed on CD45RO+ CD8+ T cells from PBMCs, pooled from several time points, taken from a donor given antiretroviral therapy, either interrupted or continuous. Regarding subset: memory CD8+ CD45RO+ CD45RA- T cells. The V gene is TRBV18, the J gene TRBJ1-3, with D tentatively TRBD1 (5 bases). The CDR3 spells CASSPPPPGTEGNTIYF. CDR3 coding DNA: TGTGCCAGCTCACCACCTCCCCCAGGGACCGAAGGAAACACCATATATTTT.